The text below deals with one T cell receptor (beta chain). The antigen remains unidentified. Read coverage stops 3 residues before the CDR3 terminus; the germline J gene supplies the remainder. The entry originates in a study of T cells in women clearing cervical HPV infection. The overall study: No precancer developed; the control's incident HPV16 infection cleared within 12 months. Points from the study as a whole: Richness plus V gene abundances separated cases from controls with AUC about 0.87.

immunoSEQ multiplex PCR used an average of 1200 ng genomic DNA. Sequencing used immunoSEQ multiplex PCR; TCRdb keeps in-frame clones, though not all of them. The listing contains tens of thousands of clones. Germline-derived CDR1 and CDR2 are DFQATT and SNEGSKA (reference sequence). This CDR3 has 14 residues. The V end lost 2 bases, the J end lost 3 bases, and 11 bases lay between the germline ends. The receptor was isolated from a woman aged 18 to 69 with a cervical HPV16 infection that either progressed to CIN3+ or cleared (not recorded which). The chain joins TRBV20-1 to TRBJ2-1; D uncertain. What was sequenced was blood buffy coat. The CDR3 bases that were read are TGCAGTGCTAGATCATGGCGGAACTACAATGAG. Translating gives CSARSWRNYNE. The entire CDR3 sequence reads CSARSWRNYNEQFF.